Below, one T cell receptor (beta chain) is given with its context. Its specificity is not known. Sequenced by immunoSEQ multiplex PCR; TCRdb stores in-frame clones only, minus some. The repertoire holds some 80,000 clones, almost 97% seen once, with 1.6% in the top ten. Per the germline V gene, CDR1 is SEHNR and CDR2 is FQNEAQ (reference sequence). J was trimmed by 3 bases and V by 5 bases; bases with no gene match: 3. This CDR3 is built from 13 residues. The data originate from a study of cytomegalovirus exposure and HLA in healthy donors. About the study: In a later analysis, the roughly 120 validation repertoires were reported to have used the same platform as the approximately 670 first-cohort repertoires. Whole-study results and caveats: In vitro data verified three CMV-associated chains as specific for CMV antigens. Rare TCR sequences dominated, though some public TCRs recurred in many donors. Investigators reported 150 to 200 TCR beta chains as tied to cytomegalovirus.

The chain uses TRBV7-9 and TRBJ1-2, with 7 bases aligning to TRBD1. The sample was PBMCs. This sequence was found in a man aged 18 to 30 in good health and CMV-seropositive. The chain's CDR3 is CASSPGGDYGYTF. The CDR3 bases are TGTGCCAGCAGCCCAGGGGGAGACTATGGCTACACCTTC.